Below are 7 T cell receptor beta chains sequenced from a single sample in a study of blood T cell repertoires in COVID-19. Sequenced by immunoSEQ multiplex PCR; TCRdb stores in-frame clones only, minus some. Of about 400,000 clones in the sample, roughly 84% are singletons; the top ten hold just under 3%. Sequenced sample: PBMCs or T cells enriched from blood (not recorded which). These receptor sequences come from a woman aged 25 to 39 who had recovered from COVID-19.

The chain carries TRBV3-1 (or the pseudogene TRBV3-2) and TRBJ1-6, with no clear D. Germline V gene data show CDR1 as LGHDT and CDR2 as YNNKEL (reference sequence). This CDR3 is 16 amino acids long. V dropped 2 bases and J dropped 1 base, with 9 bases sitting between them. Here the CDR3 reads CASSQKPQSYNSPLHF. CDR3 bases: TGTGCCAGCAGCCAAAAACCTCAGTCCTATAATTCACCCCTCCACTTT.

The chain is built from TRBV7-2 and TRBJ1-1; D is unclear. The CDR3 runs to 14 residues. From germline, CDR1 is SGHTA and CDR2 FQGNSA. The ends were cut back, 8 bases at V and 0 bases at J, with 13 bases in the middle. The CDR3 spells CASATRWMNTEAFF. The CDR3 DNA reads as TGTGCCAGCGCCACGAGGTGGATGAACACTGAAGCTTTCTTT. Full variable domain (missing parts from reference TRBV7-2 and TRBJ1-1): GAGVSQSPSNKVTEKGKDVELRCDPISGHTALYWYRQSLGQGLEFLIYFQGNSAPDKSGLPSDRFSAERTGGSVSTLTIQRTQQEDSAVYLCASATRWMNTEAFFGQGTRLTVV.

The chain employs TRBV7-9 and TRBJ1-6; TRBD1 agrees at 7 bases. The CDR3 consists of 14 residues. The V segment lost 5 bases and the J segment 7 bases; nucleotides outside the gene matches: 5. In germline, CDR1 is SEHNR, CDR2 FQNEAQ (reference sequence). The CDR3 DNA follows: TGTGCCAGCAGCCTGGGACAGCAAAATTCACCCCTCCACTTT. Its protein is CASSLGQQNSPLHF.

This clone was seen a handful of times. This chain links TRBV5-1 with TRBJ1-6; D unclear. The germline CDR1 and CDR2 sequences are SGHRS and YFSETQ. The germline V and J ends were trimmed by 4 bases and 8 bases, with 7 bases remaining between them. The CDR3 runs to 12 residues. In DNA form, the CDR3 reads TGCGCCAGCAGCCTGCCGGATTCACCCCTCCACTTT. It translates to CASSLPDSPLHF.

V and J are TRBV27 and TRBJ1-1; possibly TRBD1 for D (6 bases). The CDR3 runs 14 residues. Germline V gives CDR1 MNHEY, CDR2 SMNVEV (reference sequence). V was shortened by 4 bases and J by 1 base, with 10 bases between the two germline ends. The CDR3 loop reads CASSSRGQNTEAFF. The CDR3 DNA sequence: TGTGCCAGCAGTTCAAGGGGACAGAACACTGAAGCTTTCTTT.

The rearrangement uses TRBV3-1 (or the pseudogene TRBV3-2) and TRBJ2-3; 9 positions agree with TRBD2. V was clipped by 0 bases and J by 7 bases; unmatched bases: 2. The CDR3 has 14 amino acids. The germline V gene has CDR1 LGHDT and CDR2 YNNKEL (reference sequence). CDR3 residues: CASSQDLAGNTQYF. The CDR3 DNA reads TGTGCCAGCAGCCAAGACCTAGCGGGGAATACGCAGTATTTT.

The chain employs TRBV15 and TRBJ1-1; 8 bases align to TRBD1. CDR1 is LNHNV and CDR2 is YYDKDF in the germline V gene (reference sequence). V lost 6 bases and J lost 5; bases outside the gene matches: 8. CDR3 size: 14 residues. Written as DNA, the CDR3 is TGTGCCACCAGTAGGACAGGGTCGGGGACTGAAGCTTTCTTT. The encoded protein is CATSRTGSGTEAFF.